Listed below are T cell receptor beta chains from one sample, sequenced in a study of neurological immune-mediated disorders. Each CDR3 protein is one row after TCRdb ran MiXCR on the 5' RACE reads. The table shows 50,000 to 60,000 distinct CDR3 sequences, with around 3.8% occurring only once. What was sequenced was CD4+ T cells from blood. The receptors shown here come from a woman aged 40 to 49 with multiple sclerosis. CDR3s include the opening cysteine and the closing phenylalanine or tryptophan. Each record gives: J gene, D gene, CDR3 length, clone size, V gene, CDR3 protein, CDR3 DNA. The D gene is left open where the match is weak. Clone sizes are given selectively: once, few, many, or a class where the clone is expanded.

TRBJ2-3	-	16	many	TRBV5-1	CASSLLTAIDTDTQYF	TGCGCCAGCAGCTTGTTGACAGCTATTGACACAGATACGCAGTATTTT
TRBJ1-4	-	16	many	TRBV6-5	CASSGTWTATNEKLFF	TGTGCCAGCAGTGGGACCTGGACAGCAACTAATGAAAAACTGTTTTTT
TRBJ2-5	-	16	many	TRBV5-1	CASSLGLAWGQETQYF	TGCGCCAGCAGCTTGGGTCTAGCGTGGGGCCAAGAGACCCAGTACTTC
TRBJ1-3	-	16	many	TRBV18	CASSPAGPSSGNTIYF	TGTGCCAGCTCACCAGCAGGGCCGAGCTCTGGAAACACCATATATTTT
TRBJ2-3	-	14	many	TRBV6-2/TRBV6-3	CASRPGHSTDTQYF	TGTGCCAGCAGACCGGGACACAGCACAGATACGCAGTATTTT
TRBJ2-5	-	15	many	TRBV10-3	CAISVGEGASETQYF	TGTGCCATCAGCGTTGGGGAGGGGGCATCGGAGACCCAGTACTTC
TRBJ1-2	-	13	many	TRBV7-9	CASSTRDGRGYTF	TGTGCCAGCAGCACCCGGGACGGTCGAGGCTACACCTTC
TRBJ2-7	-	14	many	TRBV27	CASSLFRVSYEQYF	TGTGCCAGCAGTTTATTTCGGGTCTCCTACGAGCAGTACTTC
TRBJ2-5	-	16	many	TRBV5-1	CASSSTYGAGEETQYF	TGCGCCAGCAGCTCCACGTACGGGGCAGGGGAAGAGACCCAGTACTTC
TRBJ1-6	TRBD1	14	many	TRBV9	CASSPGQESSPLHF	TGTGCCAGCAGCCCAGGACAGGAAAGTTCACCCCTCCACTTT
TRBJ1-1	-	12	many	TRBV29-1	CSARQGNTEAFF	TGCAGCGCCCGTCAGGGGAACACTGAAGCTTTCTTT
TRBJ1-1	TRBD1	14	many	TRBV6-6	CASSSQGGDTEAFF	TGTGCCAGCAGTTCACAGGGGGGGGACACTGAAGCTTTCTTT
TRBJ1-1	-	13	few	TRBV2	CASRPQPGAEAFF	TGTGCCAGCCGTCCACAGCCTGGCGCTGAAGCTTTCTTT
TRBJ2-1	TRBD2	15	many	TRBV10-3	CAISGLAGAYNEQFF	TGTGCCATCAGTGGGCTAGCGGGGGCCTACAATGAGCAGTTCTTC
TRBJ1-2	-	12	many	TRBV5-6	CASSFPNYGYTF	TGTGCCAGCAGCTTCCCTAACTATGGCTACACCTTC
TRBJ2-2	-	14	many	TRBV5-1	CASSLSTDTGELFF	TGCGCCAGCAGCTTGAGCACAGACACCGGGGAGCTGTTTTTT
TRBJ1-2	-	14	many	TRBV3-1	CASSPRQGGDGYTF	TGTGCCAGCAGCCCCCGTCAAGGGGGTGATGGCTACACCTTC
TRBJ2-3	-	14	many	TRBV20-1	CSASDSWGTDTQYF	TGCAGTGCTAGCGATTCCTGGGGCACAGATACGCAGTATTTT
TRBJ2-1	-	16	many	TRBV5-1	CASSLTPRVSYNEQFF	TGCGCCAGCAGCTTAACACCTAGGGTGTCCTACAATGAGCAGTTCTTC
TRBJ2-7	-	13	many	TRBV10-2	CASSESWGYEQYF	TGCGCCAGCAGTGAGTCGTGGGGCTACGAGCAGTACTTC
TRBJ2-3	-	12	many	TRBV11-2	CASSSAGDTQYF	TGTGCCAGCAGCTCGGCGGGGGATACGCAGTATTTT
TRBJ2-2	-	14	many	TRBV4-2	CASSQSFRVGELFF	TGTGCCAGCAGCCAATCCTTCCGAGTCGGGGAGCTGTTTTTT
TRBJ2-1	-	17	many	TRBV9	CASSVETQDTSYNEQFF	TGTGCCAGCAGCGTAGAAACCCAGGACACCTCCTACAATGAGCAGTTCTTC
TRBJ1-3	TRBD1	15	many	TRBV5-1	CASTRDRSSGNTIYF	TGCGCCAGCACAAGGGACAGGAGCTCTGGAAACACCATATATTTT
TRBJ1-2	-	13	many	TRBV5-1	CASSSDGNYGYTF	TGCGCCAGCAGCTCGGACGGTAACTATGGCTACACCTTC
TRBJ1-1	TRBD1	16	-	TRBV14	CASSPLKGSTGGAAFF	TGTGCCAGCAGCCCCTTGAAGGGAAGTACAGGGGGCGCAGCTTTCTTT
TRBJ2-3	-	17	many	TRBV7-2	CASSPYGTPEVSNTQYF	TGTGCCAGCAGCCCCTACGGGACCCCCGAAGTCTCAAATACGCAGTATTTT
TRBJ2-3	TRBD2	13	many	TRBV18	CASSPGGHDTQYF	TGTGCCAGTTCCCCGGGGGGGCACGATACGCAGTATTTT
TRBJ2-5	TRBD2	14	many	TRBV20-1	CSAGLAGDRETQYF	TGCAGTGCTGGACTAGCGGGGGACAGGGAGACCCAGTACTTC